These T cell receptor beta chains were read from a single sample in a study of T-cell memory formation after mild COVID-19. TCRdb redid the calling of the 5' RACE reads with MiXCR, one entry per CDR3 protein. The sample has hundreds of thousands of distinct CDR3 sequences, roughly 22% seen once. Sequenced material: PBMCs or a T cell subset sorted from them (not recorded which). The receptors originated from an adult woman who had mild COVID-19 (a few samples of this study predate the infection). Cell type and time point are not known. CDR3s include the opening cysteine and the closing phenylalanine or tryptophan. The order of the fields is D gene, J gene, V gene, clone size, CDR3 protein, CDR3 DNA. The D gene is left open where the match is weak. Clone size is given for some rows only: seen once, a few or many times, or a class if the clone is expanded.

d_gene: NA
j_gene: TRBJ2-2
v_gene: TRBV11-2
abundance: NA
CDR3aa: CASSFLKRSRDDGELFF
CDR3nt: TGTGCCAGCAGCTTTCTCAAGAGGAGCAGGGATGACGGGGAGCTGTTTTTT

d_gene: NA
j_gene: TRBJ2-1
v_gene: TRBV2
abundance: few
CDR3aa: CASRAYYNEQFF
CDR3nt: TGTGCCAGCAGGGCATACTACAATGAGCAGTTCTTC

d_gene: TRBD2
j_gene: TRBJ2-7
v_gene: TRBV7-9
abundance: few
CDR3aa: CASSFATSGPYEQYF
CDR3nt: TGTGCCAGCAGCTTCGCGACTAGCGGTCCCTACGAGCAGTACTTC

d_gene: TRBD2
j_gene: TRBJ2-3
v_gene: TRBV5-1
abundance: few
CDR3aa: CASSLMASGSWDTQYF
CDR3nt: TGCGCCAGCAGCTTGATGGCTAGCGGGAGTTGGGATACGCAGTATTTT

d_gene: TRBD1
j_gene: TRBJ1-2
v_gene: TRBV12-3/TRBV12-4
abundance: NA
CDR3aa: CASSLRSRGTANYGYTF
CDR3nt: TGTGCAAGCAGTTTACGGTCTCGGGGGACAGCGAACTATGGCTACACCTTC

d_gene: NA
j_gene: TRBJ2-5
v_gene: TRBV15
abundance: NA
CDR3aa: CATSRDAVGGTQYF
CDR3nt: TGTGCCACCAGCAGAGATGCGGTGGGAGGGACCCAGTACTTC

d_gene: TRBD2
j_gene: TRBJ2-7
v_gene: TRBV3-1
abundance: NA
CDR3aa: CASSQGFSGGDEQYF
CDR3nt: TGTGCCAGCAGCCAAGGGTTCAGCGGGGGCGACGAGCAGTACTTC

d_gene: TRBD2
j_gene: TRBJ2-1
v_gene: TRBV9
abundance: few
CDR3aa: CASSVRAGKSSSYNEQFF
CDR3nt: TGTGCCAGCAGCGTTAGAGCGGGGAAATCGAGCTCCTACAATGAGCAGTTCTTC

d_gene: TRBD1
j_gene: TRBJ2-7
v_gene: TRBV7-2
abundance: few
CDR3aa: CASSRTGPEQYF
CDR3nt: TGTGCCAGCAGCCGGACAGGGCCCGAGCAGTACTTC

d_gene: TRBD1
j_gene: TRBJ2-3
v_gene: TRBV6-2/TRBV6-3
abundance: few
CDR3aa: CASSLGTGTNTQYF
CDR3nt: TGTGCCAGCAGTTTAGGGACAGGAACTAATACGCAGTATTTT

d_gene: NA
j_gene: TRBJ1-1
v_gene: TRBV2
abundance: few
CDR3aa: CASFKDSISEAFF
CDR3nt: TGTGCCAGCTTCAAGGACAGCATATCAGAAGCTTTCTTT

d_gene: TRBD1
j_gene: TRBJ1-1
v_gene: TRBV7-9
abundance: few
CDR3aa: CASSPTGRYTEAFF
CDR3nt: TGTGCCAGCAGCCCGACAGGGCGTTACACTGAAGCTTTCTTT

d_gene: NA
j_gene: TRBJ2-6
v_gene: TRBV6-5
abundance: few
CDR3aa: CASSYSPSSGANVLTF
CDR3nt: TGTGCCAGCAGTTATTCTCCCAGCTCTGGGGCCAACGTCCTGACTTTC

d_gene: NA
j_gene: TRBJ2-1
v_gene: TRBV13
abundance: NA
CDR3aa: CASSIGTDNNEQFF
CDR3nt: TGTGCCAGCAGCATAGGTACAGACAACAATGAGCAGTTCTTC

d_gene: TRBD2
j_gene: TRBJ2-1
v_gene: TRBV19
abundance: many
CDR3aa: CASSISAGNEQFF
CDR3nt: TGTGCCAGTAGTATATCAGCGGGGAATGAGCAGTTCTTC

d_gene: TRBD1
j_gene: TRBJ1-1
v_gene: TRBV6-5
abundance: few
CDR3aa: CASREDRANTEAFF
CDR3nt: TGTGCCAGCAGGGAGGACAGGGCGAACACTGAAGCTTTCTTT

d_gene: NA
j_gene: TRBJ2-7
v_gene: TRBV7-9
abundance: NA
CDR3aa: CASRPPHSYEQYF
CDR3nt: TGTGCCAGCAGGCCCCCCCACTCCTACGAGCAGTACTTC

d_gene: TRBD1
j_gene: TRBJ2-5
v_gene: TRBV5-1
abundance: NA
CDR3aa: CASSTTGKETQYF
CDR3nt: TGCGCCAGCAGCACGACAGGGAAAGAGACCCAGTACTTC

d_gene: NA
j_gene: TRBJ2-5
v_gene: TRBV13
abundance: few
CDR3aa: CASSNKETQYF
CDR3nt: TGTGCCAGCAGCAACAAAGAGACCCAGTACTTC

d_gene: NA
j_gene: TRBJ2-7
v_gene: TRBV7-9
abundance: few
CDR3aa: CASSHRVYEQYF
CDR3nt: TGTGCCAGCAGCCACAGGGTTTACGAGCAGTACTTC

d_gene: TRBD1
j_gene: TRBJ1-3
v_gene: TRBV5-1
abundance: few
CDR3aa: CASSLGPGQSSGNTIYF
CDR3nt: TGCGCCAGCAGCTTGGGGCCGGGACAGAGCTCTGGAAACACCATATATTTT

d_gene: NA
j_gene: TRBJ2-7
v_gene: TRBV6-2/TRBV6-3
abundance: NA
CDR3aa: CASSFGWRDYEQYF
CDR3nt: TGTGCCAGCAGTTTCGGCTGGCGCGACTACGAGCAGTACTTC

d_gene: NA
j_gene: TRBJ2-1
v_gene: TRBV24-1
abundance: NA
CDR3aa: CATSGPLSEGNEQFF
CDR3nt: TGTGCCACCAGTGGACCTTTATCGGAGGGCAATGAGCAGTTCTTC